These 32 T cell receptor beta chains originate from one sample sequenced in a study of identical twins. TCRdb reprocessed the 5' RACE reads via MiXCR and lists one record per CDR3 protein. The sample contains some 330,000 distinct CDR3 sequences, roughly 9% of which appear only once. Specimen: naive T cells sorted from blood. These receptor sequences come from a woman between 45 and 65 years old in good health.

The chain joins TRBV3-1 to TRBJ2-5; a possible D gene is TRBD2 (6 bases). V lost 4 bases and J lost 2, with 14 bases in between. CDR3 size: 15 residues. The germline CDR1 and CDR2 sequences are LGHDT and YNNKEL (reference sequence). CDR3 loop: CASSPYSSDQETQYF. For the CDR3, the DNA is TGTGCCAGCAGCCCGTACTCTAGCGATCAAGAGACCCAGTACTTC.

V gene TRBV30 combines with J gene TRBJ2-6; D is unresolved. The V and J ends lost 0 bases and 4 bases respectively, with 4 bases between them. The CDR3 runs to 13 residues. Per germline, CDR1 GTSNPN and CDR2 SVGIG (reference sequence). CDR3 residues: CAWSVGGANVLTF. For the CDR3, the DNA is TGTGCCTGGAGTGTGGGGGGGGCCAACGTCCTGACTTTC.

This clonotype showed up just a few times. CDR3 nucleotide sequence: TGCAGTACATCAGGCTTACTAGCCAAAAACATTCAGTACTTC. It is translated as CSTSGLLAKNIQYF. This chain connects TRBV20-1 to TRBJ2-4; D uncertain. The germline gives CDR1 DFQATT, CDR2 SNEGSKA (reference sequence). With 8 bases removed from V and 0 bases from J, the gap between germline ends came to 14 bases. CDR3 length: 14 residues.

This clonotype was seen at least ten times. The J gene is TRBJ2-5, the V gene TRBV5-5; D is undetermined. Germline V gives CDR1 SGHKS, CDR2 YYEKEE (reference sequence). V lost 0 bases to trimming and J lost 5 bases, with 8 bases between them. The CDR3 is 13 amino acids. As DNA, the CDR3 is TGTGCCAGCAGCTTGGCCCAGGTTGAGACCCAGTACTTC. This gives the protein CASSLAQVETQYF.

The chain joins TRBV6-5 to TRBJ2-6, with D tentatively TRBD1 or TRBD2 (5 bases each). The CDR3 length is 18 residues. The ends were cut back, 4 bases at V and 2 bases at J, with 18 bases in the middle. Germline values: CDR1 MNHEY, CDR2 SVGAGI. The CDR3 sequence: CASSSPLGRPPGANVLTF. DNA of the CDR3: TGTGCCAGCAGTTCCCCCCTGGGACGGCCCCCTGGGGCCAACGTCCTGACTTTC.

The sample holds a few counts of this clonotype. This chain connects TRBV20-1 to TRBJ2-7; D unresolved. CDR3 size: 12 residues. Germline-derived CDR1 and CDR2 are DFQATT and SNEGSKA (reference sequence). The V end lost 6 bases, the J end lost 0 bases, and 9 bases lay between the germline ends. The CDR3 loop reads CSAAQPSYEQYF. DNA for the CDR3: TGCAGTGCGGCTCAACCCTCCTACGAGCAGTACTTC.

This clonotype was seen a few times. The CDR3 here is CASSPWLEEHYEQFF. For the CDR3, the DNA is TGTGCCAGCAGCCCCTGGTTAGAGGAACATTATGAGCAGTTCTTC. The rearrangement links TRBV11-2 to TRBJ2-1; D is ambiguous. In germline, CDR1 is SGHAT, CDR2 FQNNGV. The V end was cut by 5 bases, the J end by 8 bases, with 19 bases between. The CDR3 is 15 amino acids.

This clonotype has only one observation. A much larger clone lies a single base off, so this may be a read error. V and J are TRBV6-1 and TRBJ1-1, with 7 bases that match TRBD1. The CDR3 length is 16 residues. The germline CDR1 and CDR2 sequences are MNHNS and SASEGT. This chain's CDR3 is CASSHNDRVVNTEALF. In nucleotides, the CDR3 is TGTGCCAGCAGTCATAACGACAGGGTTGTGAACACTGAAGCTCTCTTT.

There are a few counts of this clonotype. The V and J genes are TRBV5-6 and TRBJ2-1; the D is unclear. The CDR3 loop spans 14 amino acids. The germline V and J ends were trimmed by 2 bases and 0 bases, with 6 bases remaining between them. Germline V CDR1 and CDR2: SGHDT, YYEEEE. CDR3 nucleotides: TGTGCCAGCAGCTTAATGGTCTCCTACAATGAGCAGTTCTTC. Its translation: CASSLMVSYNEQFF.

This clonotype was observed a handful of times. J is TRBJ1-1 and V is TRBV20-1; 11 positions agree with TRBD1. The junction had 8 bases not matched to a gene; V was cut back by 2 bases and J by 6 bases. Germline V gives CDR1 DFQATT, CDR2 SNEGSKA (reference sequence). The CDR3 is 15 residues long. The CDR3 DNA reads TGCAGTGCTAGACCTGGGACAGGGGGGACGGCTGAAGCTTTCTTT. It translates to CSARPGTGGTAEAFF.

This clonotype showed up just a few times. The chain combines TRBV5-5 with TRBJ1-2, with D perhaps matching TRBD1 (6 bases). Trimming pared 0 bases from V and 3 bases from J, leaving 12 bases between. The CDR3 is made up of 15 amino acids. Germline V gene data show CDR1 as SGHKS and CDR2 as YYEKEE (reference sequence). The CDR3 coding sequence is TGTGCCAGCAGCTTGGCCACAGGGAGCCACTATGGCTACACCTTC. Translated: CASSLATGSHYGYTF.

This clonotype was recorded a few times. At one end the junction does not follow the germline gene, possibly because of a read error. The rearrangement links TRBV7-2 to TRBJ2-1; 7 nucleotides line up with TRBD2. The CDR3 has 14 amino acids. Per germline, CDR1 SGHTA and CDR2 FQGNSA. Written as DNA, the CDR3 is TGTGCCAGCAGCCTAGCCGGACTAGTCAATGAGCAGTTCTTC. Encoded protein: CASSLAGLVNEQFF.

This clonotype was recorded a few times. The rearrangement joins TRBV5-1 to TRBJ2-4, with TRBD1 matching over 11 bases. There are 15 residues in the CDR3. Germline values: CDR1 SGHRS, CDR2 YFSETQ. J was trimmed by 8 bases and V by 4 bases; bases with no gene match: 8. The CDR3 DNA is TGCGCCAGCAGCACGGGACAGGGGGGGATGGACATTCAGTACTTC. It codes for CASSTGQGGMDIQYF.

The chain employs TRBV24-1 and TRBJ2-3; D might be TRBD1 or TRBD2, each matching 5 bases. CDR1 and CDR2 (germline): KGHDR, SFDVKD. V was shortened by 1 base and J by 3 bases, with 13 bases between the two germline ends. The CDR3 has 16 residues. In DNA form, the CDR3 reads TGTGCCACCAGTGATTTCCGGACACCGGGGACAGATACGCAGTATTTT. Translation: CATSDFRTPGTDTQYF.

This clonotype was detected only a few times. The DNA of the CDR3 is TGTGCCAGTAACGACAGATTTAACTATGGCTACACCTTC. It specifies CASNDRFNYGYTF. The rearrangement joins TRBV19 to TRBJ1-2; D is perhaps TRBD1 (5 bases). CDR1 and CDR2 (germline): LNHDA, SQIVND (reference sequence). V lost 7 bases, J lost 1 base, and 10 bases lay in between. The CDR3 sequence is 13 residues long. The variable domain in full, completed from reference TRBV19 and TRBJ1-2, reads DGGITQSPKYLFRKEGQNVTLSCEQNLNHDAMYWYRQDPGQGLRLIYYSQIVNDFQKGDIAEGYSVSREKKESFPLTVTSAQKNPTAFYLCASNDRFNYGYTFGSGTRLTVV.

The V and J genes are TRBV3-1 and TRBJ2-7, with a possible D match to TRBD1 (6 bases). This CDR3 is 13 amino acids long. V was clipped by 5 bases and J by 6 bases, with 14 bases between them. CDR1 is LGHDT and CDR2 is YNNKEL in the germline V gene (reference sequence). The CDR3: CASSGNRVGEQYF. The CDR3 coding sequence is TGTGCCAGCAGCGGAAACAGGGTCGGCGAGCAGTACTTC.

This clonotype was observed a few times. The chain recombines TRBV5-4 with TRBJ2-5; 10 positions agree with TRBD1. Germline V gene sequence: CDR1 SGHNT, CDR2 YYREEE (reference sequence). J lost 5 bases, V lost 2 bases, and 12 bases had no gene match. This CDR3 has 17 residues. CDR3 DNA sequence: TGTGCCAGCAGCTTCATTCCGCGACAGGGGGCGAAGGAGACCCAGTACTTC. Translating it yields CASSFIPRQGAKETQYF.

Turning to this clonotype: This may be a read error: a much more frequent sequence differs by one nucleotide. The CDR3 DNA reads TGTGCCAGCAGCCAACATGTGGCCTCCTCTTATGGGGTATACAATGAGCAGTTCTTC. As protein: CASSQHVASSYGVYNEQFF. V usage is TRBV3-1 and J usage is TRBJ2-1; D not resolved. In germline, CDR1 is LGHDT, CDR2 YNNKEL (reference sequence). V gave up 2 bases and J gave up 4 bases, with 24 bases separating them. CDR3 length: 19 residues.

This clonotype has more than one count but fewer than ten. The CDR3: CATDGGQGLQETQYF. In DNA form, the CDR3 reads TGTGCCACCGACGGCGGACAGGGCCTCCAAGAGACCCAGTACTTC. This chain joins TRBV15 and TRBJ2-5, with 8 bases fitting TRBD1. CDR1 and CDR2 from the germline V gene are LNHNV and YYDKDF (reference sequence). The V gene end was trimmed by 8 bases and the J gene end by 1 base; junction bases not matched to a gene: 9. The CDR3 consists of 15 residues.

This clonotype was seen at least ten times. The rearrangement joins TRBV24-1 to TRBJ2-5, with D uncertain. V was cut by 1 base and J by 4 bases, with 9 bases left in between. CDR3 length: 14 residues. Germline CDR1 KGHDR, CDR2 SFDVKD. The CDR3 DNA is TGTGCCACCAGTGATTTTGGTGGAAGAGAGACCCAGTACTTC. Protein: CATSDFGGRETQYF.

This clonotype has only a few counts. The chain joins TRBV12-3 or TRBV12-4 to TRBJ1-2; 11 positions agree with TRBD1. The CDR3 has 14 amino acids. J was trimmed by 4 bases and V by 6 bases; bases with no gene match: 4. The CDR3 DNA reads TGTGCCAGCAGATGGGACAGGGGGACCTATGGCTACACCTTC. Translated, it gives CASRWDRGTYGYTF.

This clonotype was observed at least ten times. J is TRBJ1-1 and V is TRBV5-1, with D possibly matching TRBD1 (5 bases). Trimming pared 4 bases from V and 1 base from J, leaving 17 bases between. CDR3 length equals 16 residues. The germline V gene has CDR1 SGHRS and CDR2 YFSETQ. CDR3 coding DNA: TGCGCCAGCAGCACCAGCAGGGTCCCGGCGAACACTGAAGCTTTCTTT. Translated, it gives CASSTSRVPANTEAFF.

The gene calls are TRBV29-1 and TRBJ1-1; D is undetermined. The germline V and J ends were trimmed by 2 bases and 0 bases, with 7 bases remaining between them. CDR1 and CDR2 (germline): SQVTM, ANQGSEA. This CDR3 has 13 amino acids. The CDR3 loop is CSVEQVMNTEAFF. The CDR3 nucleotides read TGCAGCGTTGAACAGGTTATGAACACTGAAGCTTTCTTT.

V and J are TRBV7-9 and TRBJ2-5, with D perhaps matching TRBD1 (5 bases). CDR1 and CDR2 (germline): SEHNR, FQNEAQ (reference sequence). V gave up 6 bases and J gave up 2 bases, with 13 bases separating them. This CDR3 has 14 amino acids. The CDR3 DNA reads as TGTGCCAGCAGACCTCGACAGATACAAGAGACCCAGTACTTC. As protein: CASRPRQIQETQYF.

This clonotype occurred many times. This sequence joins TRBV7-2 and TRBJ2-3; TRBD2 is a possible D gene (6 bases). CDR3 size: 15 residues. Germline CDR1 is SGHTA and CDR2 is FQGNSA. V gave up 3 bases and J gave up 2 bases, with 12 bases separating them. CDR3 DNA: TGTGCCAGCAGCTTCCGCGGGACTCACACAGATACGCAGTATTTT. This codes for CASSFRGTHTDTQYF.

Many counts were recorded for this clonotype. V usage is TRBV7-9 and J usage is TRBJ2-5; D is ambiguous. Germline CDR1 and CDR2: SEHNR and FQNEAQ (reference sequence). The V end lost 1 base, the J end lost 5 bases, and 20 bases lay between the germline ends. This CDR3 has 17 residues. The CDR3: CASSLEGSSVTPETQYF. As DNA, the CDR3 is TGTGCCAGCAGCTTAGAGGGATCTTCGGTCACCCCGGAGACCCAGTACTTC.

This rearrangement joins TRBV6-5 to TRBJ2-3, with a weak D call TRBD1 (5 bases). The CDR3 spans 15 residues. Trimming removed 5 bases from V and 0 bases from J, with 12 bases in between. Germline V CDR1 and CDR2: MNHEY, SVGAGI. The DNA for the CDR3 is TGTGCCAGCAGTACACGACAGACTAGCACAGATACGCAGTATTTT. This sequence encodes CASSTRQTSTDTQYF.

This sequence joins TRBV18 and TRBJ2-3; D might be TRBD2 (6 bases). The CDR3 spans 17 residues. Between the trimmed V and J ends, which lost 3 bases and 0 bases, there was a span of 16 bases. Germline V gene sequence: CDR1 KGHSH, CDR2 LQKENI. The CDR3 protein is CASSPIGYGGSTDTQYF. CDR3 nucleotide sequence: TGTGCCAGCTCACCGATTGGTTATGGGGGGAGCACAGATACGCAGTATTTT.

This clonotype occurred a few times. The chain employs TRBV20-1 and TRBJ2-1; 10 bases map to TRBD1. Germline V gene lookup returns CDR1 DFQATT and CDR2 SNEGSKA (reference sequence). Trimming removed 3 bases from V and 0 bases from J; junction bases left unmatched: 14. The CDR3 length is 19 residues. CDR3 DNA: TGCAGTGCTAGGGGGGACAGGGGAGTTGGTGGAAGCTCCTACAATGAGCAGTTCTTC. Encoded protein: CSARGDRGVGGSSYNEQFF.

This clonotype came up a few times. The J gene is TRBJ2-1, the V gene TRBV29-1, with D possibly being TRBD2 (5 bases). This CDR3 is built from 15 residues. Between the trimmed V and J ends, which lost 5 bases and 8 bases, there was a span of 22 bases. Looked up from germline, CDR1 is SQVTM and CDR2 is ANQGSEA. CDR3 nucleotide sequence: TGCAGCGTTCCCTCGAGGGAGAGGTTCTTCGATGAGCAGTTCTTC. Amino acid sequence: CSVPSRERFFDEQFF.

This clonotype was picked up many times. This chain joins TRBV29-1 and TRBJ1-1, with unresolved D. The germline gives CDR1 SQVTM, CDR2 ANQGSEA. The germline V and J ends were trimmed by 2 bases and 3 bases, with 10 bases remaining between them. This CDR3 spans 13 amino acids. In nucleotides, the CDR3 is TGCAGCGTTGAACCAGGCCTTTACACTGAAGCTTTCTTT. Translated: CSVEPGLYTEAFF.

The table lists this clonotype with many counts. V gene TRBV5-1 combines with J gene TRBJ2-2; the D gene is possibly TRBD1 (5 bases). The germline CDR1 and CDR2 sequences are SGHRS and YFSETQ. The V gene lost 4 bases and the J gene lost 7 bases, with 14 bases spanning the gap. CDR3 length: 14 amino acids. CDR3 loop: CASSGPQGNGELFF. Written as DNA, the CDR3 is TGCGCCAGCAGCGGACCCCAGGGAAACGGGGAGCTGTTTTTT.